A single sample gave rise to the 7 T cell receptor beta chains below, sequenced in a study of shared clonotypes between healthy human individuals. Sequenced by immunoSEQ multiplex PCR; TCRdb stores in-frame clones only, minus some. Of some 2,500,000 clones in the sample, under 95% were seen once. The sequenced sample consisted of naive CD4+ T cells from PBMCs. As to subset: CD45RA+ positively selected. These receptor sequences come from a man between 18 and 35 years old in good health. Some clones in this sample may be carry-over from other donors' samples.

V and J are TRBV21-1 and TRBJ2-1; TRBD1, the table's D call, lacks a check against the DNA. TRBV21-1 is tagged as a pseudogene. The CDR3 has 22 amino acids. The CDR3 reads CASSSRDRGRSKTRSSYNEQFF. The CDR3 bases are TGTGCCAGCAGCAGCCGGGACAGGGGGCGATCAAAGACCCGGAGCTCCTACAATGAGCAGTTCTTC.

The chain recombines TRBV30 with TRBJ1-1; D is unresolved. Germline-derived CDR1 and CDR2 are GTSNPN and SVGIG (reference sequence). This CDR3 contains 11 residues. V lost 1 base and J lost 7, with 7 bases in between. CDR3 DNA: TGTGCCTGGAGTGCCTTTTATGAAGCTTTCTTT. Protein: CAWSAFYEAFF.

This chain joins TRBV28 and TRBJ1-5; no reliable D call. Trimming left V 6 bases short and J 4 bases short, with 16 bases between. CDR1 and CDR2 (germline): MDHEN, SYDVKM. There are 15 residues in the CDR3. The chain's CDR3 is CASRIIGFENQPQHF. DNA of the CDR3: TGTGCCAGCAGAATAATAGGTTTCGAAAATCAGCCCCAGCATTTT.

This clone is a singleton in its sample. The gene calls are TRBV28 and TRBJ2-2; 9 nucleotides agree with TRBD2. The CDR3 runs to 15 residues. Germline V CDR1 and CDR2: MDHEN, SYDVKM. V lost 7 bases and J lost 6; bases outside the gene matches: 9. CDR3 sequence reads: CASMRAGGPPGELFF. CDR3 nucleotides: TGTGCCAGCATGCGGGCGGGAGGGCCACCCGGGGAGCTGTTTTTT.

The CDR3 region has the DNA TGCAGCGTTGGGACAGGGCTCTCCTACAATGAGCAGTTCTTC. This sequence encodes CSVGTGLSYNEQFF. This chain connects TRBV29-1 to TRBJ2-1; TRBD1 matches 8 bases. Germline loops: CDR1 SQVTM, CDR2 ANQGSEA. With 4 bases clipped from V and 0 bases from J, the junction kept 2 bases outside the gene matches. This CDR3 contains 14 residues.

Comment on this clone: This sample includes further DNA sequences coding for the same CDR3. The chain combines TRBV6-1 with TRBJ2-3; TRBD2 agrees at 12 bases. The V gene end was trimmed by 4 bases and the J gene end by 1 base; junction bases not matched to a gene: 0. CDR1 is MNHNS and CDR2 is SASEGT in the germline V gene. The CDR3 loop spans 15 amino acids. The CDR3 DNA reads as TGTGCCAGCAGTGGACTAGCGGGGGGCACAGATACGCAGTATTTT. Its protein is CASSGLAGGTDTQYF.

The chain carries TRBV5-4 and TRBJ2-5; D is possibly TRBD1 (7 bases). Germline V gene lookup returns CDR1 SGHNT and CDR2 YYREEE (reference sequence). The ends were cut back, 4 bases at V and 2 bases at J, with 9 bases in the middle. This CDR3 comprises 13 residues. This chain's CDR3 is CASSAGQQETQYF. CDR3 sequence (DNA): TGTGCCAGCAGCGCGGGACAGCAAGAGACCCAGTACTTC.